The rows below give T cell receptor beta chains drawn from one sample of a study of cytomegalovirus exposure and HLA in healthy donors. Repertoires were generated with immunoSEQ multiplex PCR, while TCRdb's copy carries only in-frame clones and drops some. The repertoire has 75,000 or so clones, around 64% of them found once; the top ten carry roughly 22%. Sequencing was done on a sample of PBMCs. The receptor set was obtained from a man aged 35 to 55 in good health and CMV-seropositive. CDR3s include the opening cysteine and the closing phenylalanine or tryptophan. D genes are given only for firm matches. Clone size is shown for a subset of rows, as once, few, many or a class of expanded clone.

.	TRBV5-1	17	.	TRBJ2-6	TGCGCCAGCAGCTCGTTCCTTTTCGGGGGAGGGGCCAACGTCCTGACTTTC	CASSSFLFGGGANVLTF
.	TRBV19	13	TRBD1	TRBJ2-7	TGTGCCAGTAGTGCCGGACAGGCCTACGAGCAGTACTTC	CASSAGQAYEQYF
.	TRBV12-5	16	TRBD1	TRBJ2-7	TGTGCTAGTGGTTTCACCACCGACAGGGGCCCCTACGAGCAGTACTTC	CASGFTTDRGPYEQYF
.	TRBV10-2	13	.	TRBJ2-7	TGCGCCAGCTCCGGGGTCCTCTCCTACGAGCAGTACTTC	CASSGVLSYEQYF
.	TRBV4-1	15	.	TRBJ2-1	TGCGCCAGCAGCCAAGAAGGGGCCTCCAACAATGAGCAGTTCTTC	CASSQEGASNNEQFF
.	TRBV7-9	13	TRBD1	TRBJ2-7	TGTGCCAGCAGCTTTGGACAGGGATACGAGCAGTACTTC	CASSFGQGYEQYF
.	TRBV19	14	.	TRBJ1-5	TGTGCCAGTAGTATTCTGGGGCACAATCAGCCCCAGCATTTT	CASSILGHNQPQHF
few	TRBV5-6	15	.	TRBJ1-6	TGTGCCAGCGCCCGTCTGGGGCTGGAGAATTCCCCCCTCCACTTT	CASARLGLENSPLHF
.	TRBV11-3	18	.	TRBJ1-2	TGTGCCAGCAGCTTAGTCGGGCGGTGGGGACAAATGAACTATGGCTACACCTTC	CASSLVGRWGQMNYGYTF
.	TRBV5-1	14	.	TRBJ2-3	TGCGCCAGCAGCTCTCCGGGGAGCACAGATACGCAGTATTTT	CASSSPGSTDTQYF
.	TRBV5-1	15	TRBD2	TRBJ2-3	TGCGCCAGCAGTCCCTGGGGAGGGACCACAGATACGCAGTATTTT	CASSPWGGTTDTQYF
.	TRBV5-1	14	.	TRBJ2-5	TGCGCCAGCAGCGCAAGCAGGGGAAGGGAGACCCAGTACTTC	CASSASRGRETQYF
few	TRBV27	14	.	TRBJ1-1	TGTGCCAGCAGTTATTTTAGTGAGAACACTGAAGCTTTCTTT	CASSYFSENTEAFF
.	TRBV19	16	TRBD2	TRBJ2-3	TGTGCCAGTAGTGCTACCAGCGGGGCTACCTCGAATACGCAGTATTTT	CASSATSGATSNTQYF
.	TRBV7-2	13	.	TRBJ1-1	TGTGCCAGCAGCTTAGGTACCGGGACAGAAGCTTTCTTT	CASSLGTGTEAFF
.	TRBV7-8	16	TRBD1	TRBJ1-1	TGTGCCAGCAGCAGAAAGGGACAGGGGGGTAACACTGAAGCTTTCTTT	CASSRKGQGGNTEAFF
.	TRBV28	15	TRBD2	TRBJ2-7	TGTGCCAGCAGGCCGCGGGGAGGGAGGATGAACGAGCAGTACTTC	CASRPRGGRMNEQYF
.	TRBV7-2	16	TRBD2	TRBJ2-1	TGTGCCAGCAGCTTAGATGGCGGGGGACCCCTTCGTGAGCAGTTCTTC	CASSLDGGGPLREQFF
.	TRBV11-2	15	TRBD1	TRBJ2-3	TGTGCCAGCAGCTTCTGGGACAGGGGGCTGGATACGCAGTATTTT	CASSFWDRGLDTQYF
.	TRBV7-2	14	.	TRBJ1-2	TGTGCCAGCAGCTTAACCGGGACTGACTATGGCTACACCTTC	CASSLTGTDYGYTF
.	TRBV7-8	17	TRBD1	TRBJ2-2	TGTGCCAGCAGCCCCATCTCCGGGACAGCGAACACCGGGGAGCTGTTTTTT	CASSPISGTANTGELFF
.	TRBV18	16	TRBD1	TRBJ2-2	TGTGCCAGCTCACCGATGGGACAGGGGGTATCCGGGGAGCTGTTTTTT	CASSPMGQGVSGELFF
.	TRBV7-9	16	.	TRBJ2-4	TGTGCCAGCAGCTTAGACAACCTGATAGCCAAAAACATTCAGTACTTC	CASSLDNLIAKNIQYF
.	TRBV9	14	.	TRBJ2-1	TGTGCCAGCAGCGTAGGAGAGGGTTGGAATGAGCAGTTCTTC	CASSVGEGWNEQFF
.	TRBV4-2	16	TRBD1	TRBJ1-1	TGTGCCAGCAGCCGCGGGACAGGGGGCCGTTCCTCTGAAGCTTTCTTT	CASSRGTGGRSSEAFF
.	TRBV28	18	.	TRBJ2-3	TGTGCCAGCAGTTCCAACCCCGGGACACCCGTAAGCACAGATACGCAGTATTTT	CASSSNPGTPVSTDTQYF
once	TRBV4-1	15	.	TRBJ2-3	TGCGCCAGCAGCCAAGATGGGGCAGGGGCAGATACGCAGTATTTT	CASSQDGAGADTQYF
.	TRBV7-2	12	.	TRBJ1-2	TGTGCCAGCAGCTTGACAGGCTATGGCTACACCTTC	CASSLTGYGYTF
.	TRBV7-9	19	TRBD1	TRBJ2-6	TGTGCCAGCAGCTTACCCCCACAGGGGGCGGTCTCTGGGGCCAACGTCCTGACTTTC	CASSLPPQGAVSGANVLTF
few	TRBV4-2	15	.	TRBJ1-5	TGTGCCAGCAGCCAAGCTGATAGCACCAATCAGCCCCAGCATTTT	CASSQADSTNQPQHF
few	TRBV6-6	12	.	TRBJ1-1	TGTGCCAGCAGTCGCGGGAGGGATGAAGCTTTCTTT	CASSRGRDEAFF
.	TRBV6-1	14	.	TRBJ1-2	TGTGCCAGCAGTGAAGGGCAGGCTACCTATGGCTACACCTTC	CASSEGQATYGYTF
.	TRBV6-5	15	.	TRBJ2-1	TGTGCCAGCACCTTTGGGGCTTCGCCCTACAATGAGCAGTTCTTC	CASTFGASPYNEQFF
.	TRBV15	12	TRBD1	TRBJ1-1	TGTGCCACCAGCAGAGGAGGGGGCAAAACTTTCTTT	CATSRGGGKTFF
once	TRBV5-6	14	.	TRBJ2-1	TGTGCCAGCAGCTGGGGTTCCAGGGATGATGAGCAGTTCTTC	CASSWGSRDDEQFF
once	TRBV2	17	TRBD1	TRBJ1-2	TGTGCCAGCAGGGCCGGGACAGGGTTTGGGAGGGGCTATGGCTACACCTTC	CASRAGTGFGRGYGYTF
.	TRBV5-6	16	TRBD2	TRBJ2-5	TGTGCCAGCAGCTTGCCTAGCGGGGCCTCCGGGGAGACCCAGTACTTC	CASSLPSGASGETQYF
few	TRBV15	15	TRBD1	TRBJ2-7	TGTGCCACCAGCAGAGAACAGGGGAGCAGCTACGAGCAGTACTTC	CATSREQGSSYEQYF
.	TRBV30	12	.	TRBJ1-2	TGTGCCTGGAGTCCTTCTAACTATGGCTACACCTTC	CAWSPSNYGYTF
.	TRBV30	14	TRBD1	TRBJ1-4	TGTGCCTGGAGTGCGGGACAGGGGTATGAAAAACTGTTTTTT	CAWSAGQGYEKLFF
.	TRBV15	17	TRBD1	TRBJ2-1	TGTGCCACCAGCAGAGGCCTGACAGGGGGAGTGGACAATGAGCAGTTCTTC	CATSRGLTGGVDNEQFF
few	TRBV7-9	16	TRBD2	TRBJ2-3	TGTGCCAGCAGCTTACTAGCGGGGGGGTTAGGTGATACGCAGTATTTT	CASSLLAGGLGDTQYF